What follows are 17 T cell receptor beta chains derived from one specimen sequenced in a study of CXCR3-negative and CXCR3-positive naive CD8 T cells. The method, 5' RACE with UMI labels, was used to prepare the TRB cDNA libraries. TCRdb reworked the 5' RACE reads into one entry per CDR3 protein, no DNA. The sample totals tens of thousands of distinct CDR3 sequences; its top ten clones hold roughly 1.4%. Sequenced material: naive CXCR3- CD8+ T cells from blood. The subset here: CD45RO-CCR7+CD27+CD95- naive CD8+ T cells lacking CXCR3 (TNR3-). Receptor source: a human donor in good health. Some clones in this sample may be carry-over from other donors' samples.

The chain couples TRBV27 to TRBJ2-7. This CDR3 region has 13 residues. The germline gives CDR1 MNHEY, CDR2 SMNVEV (reference sequence). The CDR3 here is CASSYTGAHEQYF.

V is TRBV7-9 and J is TRBJ2-3. The CDR3 is 14 amino acids. Per germline, CDR1 SEHNR and CDR2 FQNEAQ (reference sequence). CDR3 loop: CASSPHVGTDTQYF.

The chain couples TRBV29-1 to TRBJ1-2; TCRdb lists TRBD1, though no DNA is available to test this call. The CDR3 spans 16 residues. CDR1 is SQVTM and CDR2 is ANQGSEA in the germline V gene. Here the CDR3 reads CSVEDSVARPNYGYTF.

The chain recombines TRBV25-1 with TRBJ2-7; without DNA, the TCRdb call of TRBD2 cannot be checked. The CDR3 is 16 amino acids. Germline V gene lookup returns CDR1 MGHDK and CDR2 SYGVNS. CDR3 protein: CASSEGGAGSHYEQYF.

V usage is TRBV6-2 or TRBV6-3 and J usage is TRBJ2-1; no DNA is available, so the TRBD2 call from TCRdb remains unchecked. The CDR3 length is 16 residues. In germline, CDR1 is MNHEY, CDR2 SVGEGT. The CDR3 here is CASSSVLAGGYNEQFF.

This chain links TRBV11-2 with TRBJ2-2; TCRdb's assignment of TRBD1 cannot be checked, as there is no DNA. The CDR3 is 15 residues long. The V gene's germline CDR1 is SGHAT and CDR2 FQNNGV. CDR3 amino acids: CASSLSGGFTGELFF.

The genes are TRBV7-9 and TRBJ2-1. The germline gives CDR1 SEHNR, CDR2 FQNEAQ (reference sequence). There are 13 residues in the CDR3. The CDR3 here is CASSTADPNEQFF.

This chain uses TRBV4-3 with TRBJ2-1. Germline V gives CDR1 LGHNA, CDR2 YSLEER. The CDR3 extends over 14 amino acids. The CDR3 loop reads CASSQDRTYNEQFF.

This chain joins TRBV6-5 and TRBJ1-2. CDR1 is MNHEY, CDR2 SVGAGI, per germline. This CDR3 is built from 11 residues. The CDR3 spells CASSDTHGYTF.

V gene TRBV6-5 combines with J gene TRBJ2-1; absent DNA, TCRdb's TRBD2 call cannot be checked. The CDR3 totals 15 residues. The V gene's germline CDR1 is MNHEY and CDR2 SVGAGI. CDR3 residues: CASSRLAGGFHEQFF.

The chain combines TRBV19 with TRBJ1-1; absent DNA, TCRdb's TRBD1 call cannot be checked. Germline loops: CDR1 LNHDA, CDR2 SQIVND (reference sequence). There are 13 residues in the CDR3. The CDR3: CASGNRGLTEAFF.

The V gene is TRBV28, the J gene TRBJ2-1; TCRdb's D gene call, TRBD2, goes unchecked for lack of DNA. The CDR3 extends over 15 amino acids. From germline, CDR1 is MDHEN and CDR2 SYDVKM. CDR3 sequence: CASSPLSGSWFEQFF.

The chain recombines TRBV7-3 with TRBJ2-1; TCRdb designates TRBD2, a call that cannot be tested without DNA. The CDR3 sequence is 15 residues long. Germline values: CDR1 SGHTA, CDR2 FQGTGA. The CDR3 sequence: CASSLGLASNNEQFF.

This chain's CDR3 is CSARVMEEITDTQYF. This chain links TRBV20-1 with TRBJ2-3; TCRdb indicates TRBD2, and absent DNA this call remains unverified. Germline CDR1 is DFQATT and CDR2 is SNEGSKA (reference sequence). This CDR3 contains 15 residues.

This rearrangement joins TRBV29-1 to TRBJ1-1. Germline V gene data show CDR1 as SQVTM and CDR2 as ANQGSEA. This CDR3 contains 12 residues. CDR3 residues: CSGVGWDTEAFF.

The rearrangement uses TRBV6-6 and TRBJ2-3; TCRdb's assignment of TRBD2 cannot be checked, as there is no DNA. The CDR3 sequence is 16 residues long. Germline CDR1 reads MNHNY; CDR2 reads SVGAGI (reference sequence). This CDR3 is CASSPLTSGDSDTQYF.

The chain employs TRBV28 and TRBJ2-5; the TRBD2 assignment by TCRdb is unverifiable without DNA. The germline CDR1 and CDR2 sequences are MDHEN and SYDVKM. The CDR3 sequence is 15 residues long. The CDR3 protein is CASSHPSGSQETQYF. The variable domain in full, completed from reference TRBV28 and TRBJ2-5, reads DVKVTQSSRYLVKRTGEKVFLECVQDMDHENMFWYRQDPGLGLRLIYFSYDVKMKEKGDIPEGYSVSREKKERFSLILESASTNQTSMYLCASSHPSGSQETQYFGPGTRLLVL.